Following are 5 T cell receptor beta chains from one sample sequenced in a study of circulating and synovial CD4+ cells in juvenile arthritis. The repertoire was sequenced with immunoSEQ multiplex PCR; TCRdb's copy has only in-frame clones and lacks some. The top ten hold approximately 0.19% of the sample, which has tens of thousands of clones, nearly 97% seen once. Sequencing was performed on CD4+ T cells from blood. The receptors stem from a human donor with juvenile idiopathic arthritis.

The chain links TRBV28 to TRBJ2-2; tentative D call: TRBD1 (5 bases). V gave up 6 bases and J gave up 6 bases, with 14 bases separating them. CDR1 and CDR2 from the germline V gene are MDHEN and SYDVKM. The CDR3 is 14 amino acids. The CDR3 region has the DNA TGTGCCAGCAGCCCCGGAAGGGGCCCCGGGGAGCTGTTTTTT. Protein sequence: CASSPGRGPGELFF.

The chain combines TRBV10-3 with TRBJ1-1; 8 bases are a match to TRBD1. Germline V gives CDR1 ENHRY, CDR2 SYGVKD. CDR3 length: 13 residues. V trimming: 6 bases; J trimming: 3 bases; junction bases outside the gene matches: 3. The CDR3 here is CAISTDRDTEAFF. The CDR3 region has the DNA TGTGCCATCAGCACGGACAGGGACACTGAAGCTTTCTTT.

The chain has TRBV10-1 and TRBJ1-5; 9 bases are a match to TRBD1. The CDR3 extends over 15 amino acids. Looked up from germline, CDR1 is WNHNN and CDR2 is SYGVQD (reference sequence). V shed 9 bases, J shed 3 bases, and the junction held 9 bases outside the gene matches. DNA for the CDR3: TGCGCCAGAAAACCGGGACAGGGCTACAATCAGCCCCAGCATTTT. It is translated as CARKPGQGYNQPQHF.

The rearrangement uses TRBV6-5 and TRBJ1-3; 8 nucleotides agree with TRBD1. The CDR3 has 14 residues. Germline V gives CDR1 MNHEY, CDR2 SVGAGI. J lost 3 bases, V lost 6 bases, and 4 bases had no gene match. CDR3 residues: CASRQGVGGNTIYF. For the CDR3, the DNA is TGTGCCAGCAGACAGGGGGTTGGTGGAAACACCATATATTTT.

CDR3 sequence: CASSLTGTGAAYEQYF. CDR3 DNA: TGTGCCAGCAGCCTGACGGGGACAGGCGCCGCCTACGAGCAGTACTTC. This chain joins TRBV7-2 and TRBJ2-7; 8 positions match TRBD1. V lost 5 bases and J lost 2; bases outside the gene matches: 11. Germline CDR1 and CDR2: SGHTA and FQGNSA. The length of the CDR3 is 16 residues.